These 4 T cell receptor beta chains share one sample of origin, sequenced in a study of Graves' ophthalmopathy and Graves' hyperthyroidism (dated by TCRdb to 2016 to 2019). The sequencer listed for this sample is Illumina HiSeq 2000. TCR beta CDR3 regions were amplified from RNA transcripts for repertoire sequencing. The first round of RT-PCR was done with HTBI primers and the Qiagen OneStep RT-PCR kit, and was followed by a second round of multiplex PCR, then size selection and purification. TCRdb reworked the public reads: Q25 trimming with fastp, MiXCR clone assembly, productive beta chains retained. Under each unique CDR3 protein, matching rows form one entry showing the most common genes and DNA. This sample is represented by about 410,000 distinct CDR3 sequences; about a sixth of them were singletons. The top ten clonotypes cover roughly 1.6% of the sample. Sequenced sample: peripheral blood. These receptors were collected from a woman younger than 35 with Graves' ophthalmopathy. Donor details come from another sample of the same person, matched by shared clones.

This clonotype has ten or more counts. The J gene is TRBJ2-7, the V gene TRBV11-1; TRBD2 matches 7 bases. Per germline, CDR1 SGHAT and CDR2 FQDESV (reference sequence). J gave up 2 bases and V 5 bases, and 15 bases lay outside the gene matches. CDR3 size: 17 residues. In DNA, the CDR3 is TGTGCCAGCAGCACCCCGAGCCGCGGGGGTTTAACCTACGAGCAGTACTTC. Translated, it gives CASSTPSRGGLTYEQYF.

This chain uses TRBV20-1 with TRBJ2-5, with TRBD1 matching over 10 bases. Trimming took 5 bases from V and 5 from J; bases not matched to a gene: 11. The CDR3 length is 15 residues. Germline values: CDR1 DFQATT, CDR2 SNEGSKA (reference sequence). The CDR3 DNA reads TGCAGTGCTCCCGCCGGGACAGGGGTCGCGGAGACCCAGTACTTC. This translates into CSAPAGTGVAETQYF.

This clonotype has ten or more counts. Written as DNA, the CDR3 is TGCAGTGCTAGAGTCGCGGGGCCCTACGAGCAGTACTTC. Encoded protein: CSARVAGPYEQYF. The chain recombines TRBV20-1 with TRBJ2-7, with D perhaps TRBD2 (6 bases). Looked up from germline, CDR1 is DFQATT and CDR2 is SNEGSKA (reference sequence). The V end was cut by 1 base, the J end by 2 bases, with 9 bases between. The CDR3 extends over 13 amino acids.

This clonotype was picked up many times. This chain joins TRBV12-3 or TRBV12-4 and TRBJ1-1; D is perhaps TRBD1 (6 bases). The V and J ends lost 7 bases and 1 base respectively, with 25 bases between them. The CDR3 sequence is 18 residues long. The CDR3 protein is CASIVSWGRGPANTEAFF. CDR3 coding DNA: TGTGCCAGCATTGTCTCGTGGGGGCGAGGTCCTGCGAACACTGAAGCTTTCTTT.